Following are 32 T cell receptor beta chains from one sample sequenced in a study of siplizumab effects on memory and regulatory T cells. Profiling relied on immunoSEQ multiplex PCR, and the TCRdb table lists in-frame clones only, not all of them. This table has about 91,000 clones, roughly 93% appearing once. The material sequenced was CD8+ T cells sorted from blood. The source of these receptors is a human donor in good health.

The chain links TRBV30 to TRBJ1-6; no clear D. The V end lost 1 base, the J end lost 1 base, and 8 bases lay between the germline ends. Germline values: CDR1 GTSNPN, CDR2 SVGIG (reference sequence). This CDR3 region has 15 residues. The CDR3 nucleotides read TGTGCCTGGAGTGAGGGCACATCCTATAATTCACCCCTCCACTTT. It codes for CAWSEGTSYNSPLHF.

This clone has a single count. V is TRBV19 and J is TRBJ2-3; 11 bases match TRBD2. This CDR3 has 16 residues. The germline V gene encodes CDR1 LNHDA and CDR2 SQIVND (reference sequence). Germline trimming cut 7 bases from V and 2 bases from J; bases unmatched to any gene: 8. The CDR3 is CASTPLAGAYTDTQYF. The CDR3 nucleotides read TGTGCCAGTACCCCACTAGCGGGGGCCTACACAGATACGCAGTATTTT.

The CDR3 sequence: CASLQGNFGANVLTF. In DNA, the CDR3 is TGTGCCAGCTTACAGGGAAACTTTGGGGCCAACGTCCTGACTTTC. The V call is TRBV6-1, the J call TRBJ2-6; perhaps TRBD1 as D (6 bases). CDR1 is MNHNS and CDR2 is SASEGT in the germline V gene. The germline V and J ends were trimmed by 8 bases and 3 bases, with 14 bases remaining between them. CDR3 length equals 15 residues.

This clone has only one observation. This chain connects TRBV15 to TRBJ2-7, with TRBD1 matching over 7 bases. Germline loops: CDR1 LNHNV, CDR2 YYDKDF (reference sequence). CDR3 length: 15 amino acids. J lost 4 bases, V lost 4 bases, and 10 bases had no gene match. The CDR3 DNA is TGTGCCACCAGCACCCACAGGGGTATGCAATACGAGCAGTACTTC. The encoded protein is CATSTHRGMQYEQYF.

The chain employs TRBV5-6 and TRBJ2-7, with D possibly TRBD1 on 6 matching bases. V was clipped by 4 bases and J by 3 bases, with 23 bases between them. Per the germline V gene, CDR1 is SGHDT and CDR2 is YYEEEE. The CDR3 consists of 17 residues. CDR3 coding DNA: TGTGCCAGCAGCCAGGGACCCGGGACACCAAGAAGCTACGAGCAGTACTTC. This gives the protein CASSQGPGTPRSYEQYF.

This chain joins TRBV7-9 and TRBJ2-2; 9 bases agree with TRBD1. The germline CDR1 and CDR2 sequences are SEHNR and FQNEAQ (reference sequence). Unmatched junction bases numbered 9, after V lost 5 bases and J lost 5 bases. This CDR3 has 16 amino acids. The CDR3 DNA is TGTGCCAGCAGCCCACGGACAGGGGAATATACCGGGGAGCTGTTTTTT. Protein sequence: CASSPRTGEYTGELFF.

V gene TRBV4-1 combines with J gene TRBJ2-1, with a tentative D call TRBD2 (6 bases). CDR1 and CDR2 from the germline V gene are MGHRA and YSYEKL. This CDR3 region has 15 residues. V dropped 0 bases and J dropped 7 bases, with 13 bases sitting between them. This CDR3 reads CASSQESNGGNEQFF. The CDR3, as DNA: TGCGCCAGCAGCCAAGAATCGAACGGGGGAAATGAGCAGTTCTTC.

The chain is built from TRBV30 and TRBJ2-7; 10 nucleotides agree with TRBD1. This CDR3 contains 14 residues. After removal of 5 bases from V and 6 bases from J, the junction contained 10 bases not matched to a gene. From germline, CDR1 is GTSNPN and CDR2 SVGIG (reference sequence). The CDR3: CAWVGGTGEVEQYF. The DNA of the CDR3 is TGTGCCTGGGTAGGTGGGACAGGGGAGGTCGAGCAGTACTTC.

Regarding this clone: Germline and junction disagree at one end, which may indicate a read error. The V call is TRBV19, the J call TRBJ1-5, with 11 bases lining up with TRBD1. This CDR3 has 15 amino acids. Germline values: CDR1 LNHDA, CDR2 SQIVND (reference sequence). The CDR3 coding sequence is TGTGCCAGTAGGGACAGGGGGCCTAGCCATCAGCCCCAGCATTTT. It is translated as CASRDRGPSHQPQHF.

Notes on this clone: Given a far larger clone just one base away, this is likely a sequencing read error. The rearrangement links TRBV5-6 to TRBJ1-1; D is unresolved. Trimming stripped 2 bases from V and 4 bases from J, with 6 bases between. Germline V gives CDR1 SGHDT, CDR2 YYEEEE. The CDR3 spans 12 residues. CDR3 protein: CASSFGGTEAFF. The CDR3 DNA reads TGTGCCAGCAGCTTCGGAGGCACTGAAGCTTTCTTT.

The chain recombines TRBV6-5 with TRBJ2-7; 8 nucleotides match TRBD1. Germline assignment: CDR1 MNHEY and CDR2 SVGAGI. Germline trimming cut 4 bases from V and 3 bases from J; bases unmatched to any gene: 5. The CDR3 spans 14 residues. The CDR3 here is CASSLGQELYEQYF. CDR3 nucleotides: TGTGCCAGCAGTTTGGGACAGGAGCTCTACGAGCAGTACTTC.

This chain uses TRBV11-3 with TRBJ2-3; 8 bases are a match to TRBD1. This CDR3 spans 15 amino acids. Germline CDR1 SGHNT, CDR2 YENEEA. The trim removed 5 bases at V and 3 bases at J, leaving 7 bases unmatched. Here the CDR3 DNA reads TGTGCCAGCAGCCCCCAGGACAGGGTGACAGATACGCAGTATTTT. As protein: CASSPQDRVTDTQYF.

V is TRBV10-3 and J is TRBJ2-7; D is undetermined. Between the trimmed V and J ends, which lost 6 bases and 3 bases, there was a span of 12 bases. The CDR3 is 13 amino acids. The germline V gene has CDR1 ENHRY and CDR2 SYGVKD. DNA of the CDR3: TGTGCCATCAGAGCCCCAGAAGGCTACGAGCAGTACTTC. The encoded protein is CAIRAPEGYEQYF.

The chain is built from TRBV7-2 and TRBJ1-4; D not certain. The CDR3 consists of 16 residues. V was shortened by 1 base and J by 7 bases, with 16 bases between the two germline ends. Germline CDR1 and CDR2: SGHTA and FQGNSA. Here the CDR3 DNA reads TGTGCCAGCAGCTTAGGGATAAAGACGGCGGGTGAAAAACTGTTTTTT. This sequence encodes CASSLGIKTAGEKLFF. Looking up the rest from reference TRBV7-2 and TRBJ1-4 gives the full variable domain: GAGVSQSPSNKVTEKGKDVELRCDPISGHTALYWYRQSLGQGLEFLIYFQGNSAPDKSGLPSDRFSAERTGGSVSTLTIQRTQQEDSAVYLCASSLGIKTAGEKLFFGSGTQLSVL.

This chain links TRBV7-9 with TRBJ1-3, with D unclear. V was trimmed by 5 bases and J by 0 bases, leaving 14 bases between them. The germline gives CDR1 SEHNR, CDR2 FQNEAQ (reference sequence). This CDR3 region has 16 residues. The CDR3 loop is CASSGPTDYSGNTIYF. In DNA form, the CDR3 reads TGTGCCAGCAGCGGGCCGACTGACTACTCTGGAAACACCATATATTTT.

V gene TRBV9 combines with J gene TRBJ2-7; 11 bases agree with TRBD1. V lost 4 bases to trimming and J lost 0 bases; unmatched junction nucleotides: 6. The CDR3 is 16 residues long. Per the germline V gene, CDR1 is SGDLS and CDR2 is YYNGEE. The CDR3 is CASSPLGTGGSYEQYF. CDR3 sequence (DNA): TGTGCCAGCAGCCCACTTGGGACAGGGGGCTCCTACGAGCAGTACTTC.

The CDR3 spells CASSEITSQWLETQYF. In DNA, the CDR3 is TGTGCCAGCAGTGAAATCACTAGTCAATGGCTGGAGACCCAGTACTTC. J is TRBJ2-5 and V is TRBV6-1; perhaps TRBD2 as D (5 bases). Germline CDR1 is MNHNS and CDR2 is SASEGT. The V end was cut by 2 bases, the J end by 5 bases, with 18 bases between. The CDR3 totals 16 residues.

This rearrangement joins TRBV7-3 to TRBJ2-1; 7 bases agree with TRBD1. The germline gives CDR1 SGHTA, CDR2 FQGTGA. The CDR3 is 15 residues long. V dropped 6 bases and J dropped 1; count of bases not matched to a gene: 6. This CDR3 is CASRADRDSYNEQFF. CDR3 DNA sequence: TGTGCCAGCAGGGCAGACAGGGATTCCTACAATGAGCAGTTCTTC.

This sequence joins TRBV9 and TRBJ1-2; possibly TRBD1 for D (6 bases). Trimming removed 5 bases from V and 8 bases from J, with 25 bases in between. The CDR3 consists of 16 residues. Per germline, CDR1 SGDLS and CDR2 YYNGEE. The CDR3 here is CASSALTGNPIGGYTF. DNA for the CDR3: TGTGCCAGCAGTGCTCTAACAGGGAATCCCATAGGGGGCTACACCTTC.

The rearrangement uses TRBV27 and TRBJ2-5; a possible D gene is TRBD1 (6 bases). The CDR3 loop spans 14 amino acids. Trimming removed 3 bases from V and 4 bases from J, with 12 bases in between. Germline assignment: CDR1 MNHEY and CDR2 SMNVEV (reference sequence). CDR3: CASSFSGEGETQYF. The DNA for the CDR3 is TGTGCCAGCAGTTTTTCAGGGGAAGGAGAGACCCAGTACTTC.

This chain uses TRBV29-1 with TRBJ2-7; possible D gene TRBD1, 8 bases. Between the trimmed V and J ends, which lost 7 bases and 2 bases, there was a span of 15 bases. CDR1 and CDR2 from the germline V gene are SQVTM and ANQGSEA. This CDR3 is built from 13 residues. The CDR3 DNA reads TGCAGCGCATCACAGGGGGGGCCCTACGAGCAGTACTTC. Residues: CSASQGGPYEQYF.

This clone has only one observation. The gene calls are TRBV19 and TRBJ1-2; maybe TRBD1 (5 bases). V was pared by 3 bases and J by 2 bases, with 13 bases between. Germline V gene sequence: CDR1 LNHDA, CDR2 SQIVND (reference sequence). The CDR3 covers 15 residues. In nucleotides, the CDR3 is TGTGCCAGTAGTATCCTAGCAGGGACGAACTATGGCTACACCTTC. Amino acids: CASSILAGTNYGYTF.

The J gene is TRBJ2-7, the V gene TRBV9, with TRBD2 identical over 7 bases. The CDR3 has 14 amino acids. CDR1 SGDLS and CDR2 YYNGEE come from the germline V gene. With V trimmed by 2 bases and J by 0 bases, 2 bases remained unmatched. The CDR3 DNA sequence: TGTGCCAGCAGCGTTCGCGGGGGCTCCTACGAGCAGTACTTC. Translating it yields CASSVRGGSYEQYF.

The CDR3 nucleotides read TGTGCCAGCTCCTGGGACAGAGGCTACGAGCAGTACTTC. Protein: CASSWDRGYEQYF. The chain uses TRBV27 and TRBJ2-7; 7 bases match TRBD1. CDR1 and CDR2 from the germline V gene are MNHEY and SMNVEV (reference sequence). This CDR3 is 13 amino acids long. V shed 8 bases and J 3 bases; nucleotides not matched to a gene: 7.

The chain combines TRBV7-2 with TRBJ2-3, with 9 bases identical to TRBD2. CDR1 is SGHTA and CDR2 is FQGNSA in the germline V gene. The CDR3 has 18 residues. Trimming at V came to 0 bases and at J to 0 bases, leaving 7 bases not matched to a gene. CDR3 protein: CASSLASPSGTSTDTQYF. The CDR3 nucleotides are TGTGCCAGCAGCTTAGCGAGCCCTAGCGGGACTAGCACAGATACGCAGTATTTT.

This chain uses TRBV2 with TRBJ2-7; D possibly corresponds to TRBD2 (5 bases). V was pared by 8 bases and J by 2 bases, with 10 bases between. The CDR3 contains 12 residues. Germline V gene lookup returns CDR1 SNHLY and CDR2 FYNNEI. The CDR3: CASAGEPYEQYF. The CDR3 DNA sequence: TGTGCCAGCGCCGGGGAACCCTACGAGCAGTACTTC. Combining the CDR3 with reference TRBV2 and TRBJ2-7 gives the whole variable domain EPEVTQTPSHQVTQMGQEVILRCVPISNHLYFYWYRQILGQKVEFLVSFYNNEISEKSEIFDDQFSVERPDGSNFTLKIRSTKLEDSAMYFCASAGEPYEQYFGPGTRLTVT.

The genes are TRBV27 and TRBJ2-7; D might be TRBD2 (6 bases). Germline-derived CDR1 and CDR2 are MNHEY and SMNVEV (reference sequence). The V gene lost 5 bases and the J gene lost 2 bases, with 16 bases spanning the gap. The CDR3 runs to 15 residues. Here the CDR3 reads CASSVTGRGTYEQYF. The CDR3 DNA reads TGTGCCAGCAGTGTAACGGGACGGGGGACCTACGAGCAGTACTTC.

This sequence joins TRBV10-3 and TRBJ2-2; 9 bases align to TRBD2. This CDR3 is 14 amino acids long. CDR1 and CDR2 (germline): ENHRY, SYGVKD. The junction had 7 bases not matched to a gene; V was cut back by 10 bases and J by 4 bases. In DNA form, the CDR3 reads TGTGCCACTACGACTAGCGGAGTCACCGGGGAGCTGTTTTTT. It specifies CATTTSGVTGELFF.

This clone was seen a single time. This chain joins TRBV21-1 and TRBJ2-5. TRBV21-1 has pseudogene status. CDR3 length: 11 amino acids. In DNA, the CDR3 is TGTGCCAGCCCACCTTTGTGGACCCAGTACTTC. Its translation is CASPPLWTQYF.

The gene calls are TRBV6-1 and TRBJ1-3, with 7 bases fitting TRBD1. The CDR3 has 15 residues. Germline V gene sequence: CDR1 MNHNS, CDR2 SASEGT. Trimming at V came to 3 bases and at J to 0 bases, leaving 2 bases not matched to a gene. CDR3 region: CASSEDRNSGNTIYF. Written as DNA, the CDR3 is TGTGCCAGCAGTGAGGACAGGAACTCTGGAAACACCATATATTTT.

This chain links TRBV2 with TRBJ2-3, with 12 bases identical to TRBD2. The CDR3 is 15 residues long. Germline CDR1 SNHLY, CDR2 FYNNEI. The trim removed 6 bases at V and 2 bases at J, leaving 3 bases unmatched. The CDR3 nucleotides are TGTGCCAGCAGACTAGCGGGGGGAGACACAGATACGCAGTATTTT. It translates to CASRLAGGDTDTQYF.

V is TRBV5-1 and J is TRBJ2-2; 7 nucleotides agree with TRBD2. Germline V lookup: CDR1 SGHRS, CDR2 YFSETQ. This CDR3 is 16 amino acids long. J lost 5 bases, V lost 4 bases, and 11 bases had no gene match. CDR3 region: CASSPYGGSGTGELFF. In DNA form, the CDR3 reads TGCGCCAGCAGCCCGTATGGCGGGAGCGGTACCGGGGAGCTGTTTTTT.